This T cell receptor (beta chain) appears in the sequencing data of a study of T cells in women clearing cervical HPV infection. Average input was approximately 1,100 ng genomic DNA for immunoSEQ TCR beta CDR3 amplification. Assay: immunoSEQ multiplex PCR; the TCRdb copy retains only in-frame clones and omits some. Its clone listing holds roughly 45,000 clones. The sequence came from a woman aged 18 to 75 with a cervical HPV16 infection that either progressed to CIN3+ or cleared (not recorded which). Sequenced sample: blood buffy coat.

The CDR3 region is CSVEGGQDGSYNEQFF. The CDR3 bases that were read are TGCAGCGTTGAAGGCGGACAGGACGGCTCCTACAATGAG. The chain is built from TRBV29-1 and TRBJ2-1; 7 bases agree with TRBD1. The DNA ends 3 residues before the CDR3 does, and the rest of the CDR3 is filled in from the germline J gene. The germline V gene has CDR1 SQVTM and CDR2 ANQGSEA. Trimming cost V 1 base and J 0 bases; bases outside gene matches: 6. This CDR3 spans 16 amino acids.